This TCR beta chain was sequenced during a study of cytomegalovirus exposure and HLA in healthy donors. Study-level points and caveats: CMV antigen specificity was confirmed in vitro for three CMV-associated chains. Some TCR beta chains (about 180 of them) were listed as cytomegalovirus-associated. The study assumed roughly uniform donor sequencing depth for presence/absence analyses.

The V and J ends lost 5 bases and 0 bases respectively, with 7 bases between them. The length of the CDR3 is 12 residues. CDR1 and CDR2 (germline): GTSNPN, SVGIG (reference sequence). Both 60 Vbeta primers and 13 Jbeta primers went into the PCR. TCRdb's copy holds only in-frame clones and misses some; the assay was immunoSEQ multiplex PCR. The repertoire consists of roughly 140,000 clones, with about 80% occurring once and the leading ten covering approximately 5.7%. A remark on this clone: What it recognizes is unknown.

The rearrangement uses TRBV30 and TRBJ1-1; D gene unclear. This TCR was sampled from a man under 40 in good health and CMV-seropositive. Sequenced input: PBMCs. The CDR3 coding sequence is TGTGCCTGGGCGCTGATGAACACTGAAGCTTTCTTT. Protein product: CAWALMNTEAFF.